These 17 T cell receptor beta chains originate from one sample sequenced in a study of shared clonotypes between healthy human individuals. Assay: immunoSEQ multiplex PCR; the TCRdb copy retains only in-frame clones and omits some. The table has 2,100,000 or so clones, about 94% seen once. The specimen was naive CD4+ T cells sorted from blood. Subset of the sample: CD45RA+ positively selected. The receptor set was obtained from a man aged 18 to 29 in good health.

V gene TRBV29-1 combines with J gene TRBJ2-2; unclear D gene. The CDR3 runs to 12 residues. The germline V and J ends were trimmed by 4 bases and 0 bases, with 3 bases remaining between them. Germline values: CDR1 SQVTM, CDR2 ANQGSEA. Here the CDR3 DNA reads TGCAGCGTTGGTTCGAACACCGGGGAGCTGTTTTTT. It encodes CSVGSNTGELFF.

A remark on this clone: The same CDR3 arises from other DNA sequences in this sample as well. V is TRBV11-2 and J is TRBJ2-3; unclear D gene. V gave up 1 base and J gave up 0 bases, with 5 bases separating them. This CDR3 is 14 amino acids long. Germline assignment: CDR1 SGHAT and CDR2 FQNNGV. The CDR3 nucleotides are TGTGCCAGCAGCTTAGGAGGTAGCACAGATACGCAGTATTTT. This encodes CASSLGGSTDTQYF.

The chain recombines TRBV19 with TRBJ2-2, with 13 positions matching TRBD2. The CDR3 has 17 amino acids. Trimming at V came to 6 bases and at J to 6 bases, leaving 10 bases not matched to a gene. Germline CDR1 and CDR2: LNHDA and SQIVND (reference sequence). CDR3 loop: CASRPRTSGSPAGELFF. CDR3 bases: TGTGCCAGTAGACCACGGACTAGCGGGAGTCCCGCCGGGGAGCTGTTTTTT.

The chain recombines TRBV30 with TRBJ2-6, with TRBD2 identical over 12 bases. The germline gives CDR1 GTSNPN, CDR2 SVGIG (reference sequence). The CDR3 has 21 amino acids. Unmatched junction bases numbered 12, after V lost 0 bases and J lost 0 bases. The CDR3 loop is CAWSVQRTSGAKSSGANVLTF. The CDR3 nucleotides are TGTGCCTGGAGTGTACAAAGGACTAGCGGGGCAAAAAGCTCTGGGGCCAACGTCCTGACTTTC.

The chain combines TRBV7-9 with TRBJ2-7, with D tentatively TRBD1 (6 bases). From germline, CDR1 is SEHNR and CDR2 FQNEAQ (reference sequence). V was trimmed by 6 bases and J by 5 bases, leaving 20 bases between them. The CDR3 totals 15 residues. Here the CDR3 reads CASRNPTGQIDEQYF. The CDR3 DNA reads TGTGCCAGCAGGAATCCTACGGGACAAATAGACGAGCAGTACTTC.

The V gene is TRBV10-1, the J gene TRBJ2-7; tentatively, D is TRBD2 (5 bases). Germline loops: CDR1 WNHNN, CDR2 SYGVQD (reference sequence). The CDR3 sequence is 14 residues long. V was pared by 0 bases and J by 3 bases, with 9 bases between. The CDR3 DNA follows: TGCGCCAGCAGTGAGTCGATTGGAGGCTACGAGCAGTACTTC. Its protein product is CASSESIGGYEQYF.

The chain uses TRBV28 and TRBJ2-1; 9 bases map to TRBD2. The V gene's germline CDR1 is MDHEN and CDR2 SYDVKM. CDR3 length: 15 residues. V shed 2 bases, J shed 6 bases, and the junction held 5 bases outside the gene matches. CDR3 bases: TGTGCCAGCAGTTTAGCGGGGGGGCCTTTCAATGAGCAGTTCTTC. Translating it yields CASSLAGGPFNEQFF. Full variable domain (rest looked up from reference TRBV28 and TRBJ2-1): DVKVTQSSRYLVKRTGEKVFLECVQDMDHENMFWYRQDPGLGLRLIYFSYDVKMKEKGDIPEGYSVSREKKERFSLILESASTNQTSMYLCASSLAGGPFNEQFFGPGTRLTVL.

The chain links TRBV30 to TRBJ2-5; D is perhaps TRBD1 (7 bases). V dropped 2 bases and J dropped 4 bases, with 20 bases sitting between them. Germline loops: CDR1 GTSNPN, CDR2 SVGIG (reference sequence). The CDR3 extends over 16 amino acids. CDR3 sequence reads: CAWSLGAWRDRETQYF. In DNA form, the CDR3 reads TGTGCCTGGAGTCTGGGGGCCTGGCGGGACAGAGAGACCCAGTACTTC.

This clone came up once. The chain employs TRBV9 and TRBJ2-3; 9 positions match TRBD1. The CDR3 consists of 16 residues. CDR1 is SGDLS and CDR2 is YYNGEE in the germline V gene. V lost 1 base, J lost 5 bases, and 8 bases stayed unmatched. CDR3 loop: CASSVPGTGIGDTQYF. Written as DNA, the CDR3 is TGTGCCAGCAGCGTACCCGGGACAGGGATTGGAGATACGCAGTATTTT.

The chain carries TRBV5-1 and TRBJ2-5, with a possible D match to TRBD1 (6 bases). V was shortened by 3 bases and J by 3 bases, with 6 bases between the two germline ends. Germline V gene data show CDR1 as SGHRS and CDR2 as YFSETQ. The CDR3 consists of 12 residues. The CDR3 nucleotides are TGCGCCAGCAGCTCAGGGGAAGAGACCCAGTACTTC. Translated: CASSSGEETQYF.

This chain links TRBV10-1 with TRBJ2-7; D unresolved. V was cut by 2 bases and J by 1 base, with 9 bases left in between. CDR3 length equals 14 residues. Germline CDR1 reads WNHNN; CDR2 reads SYGVQD (reference sequence). This CDR3 is CASSEINFSYEQYF. The CDR3 coding sequence is TGCGCCAGCAGTGAGATAAACTTTTCCTACGAGCAGTACTTC.

The rearrangement joins TRBV18 to TRBJ2-7, with TRBD2 matching 11 bases. The germline CDR1 and CDR2 sequences are KGHSH and LQKENI. The ends lost 1 base at V and 6 bases at J; junction bases unmatched: 8. This CDR3 comprises 16 residues. CDR3 residues: CASSPQIPSGRLEQYF. CDR3 nucleotide sequence: TGTGCCAGCTCACCACAAATCCCTAGCGGGAGGCTCGAGCAGTACTTC.

V usage is TRBV9 and J usage is TRBJ2-1; 8 positions match TRBD2. With 4 bases clipped from V and 6 bases from J, the junction kept 9 bases outside the gene matches. Germline CDR1 and CDR2: SGDLS and YYNGEE. CDR3 size: 15 residues. CDR3 region: CASSPLTGTSNEQFF. The CDR3 coding sequence is TGTGCCAGCAGCCCCTTAACCGGGACTAGCAATGAGCAGTTCTTC. The full variable domain, with the rest looked up from reference TRBV9 and TRBJ2-1, is DSGVTQTPKHLITATGQRVTLRCSPRSGDLSVYWYQQSLDQGLQFLIQYYNGEERAKGNILERFSAQQFPDLHSELNLSSLELGDSALYFCASSPLTGTSNEQFFGPGTRLTVL.

In regard to this clone: Other DNA sequences in this sample translate to the same CDR3. The genes are TRBV6-5 and TRBJ1-1; D is unresolved. This CDR3 comprises 12 residues. Germline CDR1 and CDR2: MNHEY and SVGAGI. The V gene lost 8 bases and the J gene lost 2 bases, with 9 bases spanning the gap. The DNA of the CDR3 is TGTGCCAGCCGTCGCGGAAACACTGAAGCTTTCTTT. Its protein is CASRRGNTEAFF.

The chain uses TRBV9 and TRBJ2-2; D is perhaps TRBD1 or TRBD2 (6 bases each). The CDR3 spans 16 residues. V was trimmed by 3 bases and J by 0 bases, leaving 12 bases between them. Germline assignment: CDR1 SGDLS and CDR2 YYNGEE. In nucleotides, the CDR3 is TGTGCCAGCAGCGAGGGGGTAGCGGCGAACACCGGGGAGCTGTTTTTT. Translated, it gives CASSEGVAANTGELFF.

This clone has just one count. The rearrangement links TRBV5-1 to TRBJ1-3; D gene uncertain. The V end lost 0 bases, the J end lost 4 bases, and 11 bases lay between the germline ends. Germline V gene data show CDR1 as SGHRS and CDR2 as YFSETQ. The CDR3 runs 15 residues. The CDR3 sequence is CASSLDYGRGNTIYF. The DNA for the CDR3 is TGCGCCAGCAGCTTGGATTACGGGAGGGGAAACACCATATATTTT.

In this sample, this clone turned up once. The rearrangement uses TRBV7-8 and TRBJ1-4; the D is unclear. Deletions cut 3 bases from V and 8 bases from J, with 7 bases between. The CDR3 spans 12 residues. CDR1 is SGHVS, CDR2 FQNEAQ, per germline. CDR3 sequence reads: CASSFAREKLFF. The CDR3 DNA is TGTGCCAGCAGCTTCGCGAGGGAAAAACTGTTTTTT. The complete variable domain, with remaining parts taken from reference TRBV7-8 and TRBJ1-4, reads GAGVSQSPRYKVAKRGQDVALRCDPISGHVSLFWYQQALGQGPEFLTYFQNEAQLDKSGLPSDRFFAERPEGSVSTLKIQRTQQEDSAVYLCASSFAREKLFFGSGTQLSVL.